This T cell receptor (beta chain) was identified during a study of T-cell memory formation after mild COVID-19 (dated by TCRdb to the early 2020s). Regarding the research as a whole: TCR sequence clusters from the two donors were found to be largely donor specific. In two donors, T-cell clones that expanded and contracted after mild COVID-19 were followed by sequencing TCRalpha and TCRbeta repertoires longitudinally. Two young, previously healthy adult volunteers made up the cohort, one male and one female. The study at large found these results: Some responding clones were detected in pre-infection memory, suggesting pre-existing cross-reactive memory T cells joined the SARS-CoV-2 response. SARS-CoV-2 specificity of the second-wave clones peaking on day 37 was not confirmed. Contracting CD4+ clones were found mainly in CM and EM memory subsets, while CD8+ clones were enriched in EMRA. The study covered only two mild cases, and larger cohorts including severe cases with pre-infection samples were considered necessary. Balanced CD4/CD8 phenotypes were observed for clones contracting from day 15 to 85, whereas a bias towards CD4+ was observed for a second wave of clones expanding from day 15 to 37.

Sequenced on an Illumina NovaSeq 6000. TCRalpha and TCRbeta cDNA libraries were built by 5'RACE with constant-segment primers, adding sample barcodes and unique molecular identifiers. RNA was extracted from every sample with Trizol reagent. Amplification of the libraries took two PCR steps, and the second step added a second sample barcode plus Illumina TruSeq adapters. Sequencing of libraries was performed on an Illumina NovaSeq with 2 x 150 bp paired-end reads. The authors' analysis ran thus. Demultiplexing of reads and collapsing into UMI-guided consensus sequences were performed with migec v1.2.7. Using mixcr v2.1.11, UMI consensuses were aligned to TRA and TRB V and J templates and then assembled into clonotypes. A clonotype was counted as expanded or contracted only when both edgeR and NoisET called the clonotype significant, with the noise models trained on biological replicates. For edgeR calls, the thresholds were a false discovery rate-adjusted p below 0.01 and a log2 fold-change of 1. As an exploratory analysis of dynamics, max-normalized trajectories of the 1000 most abundant clonotypes were examined with PCA combined with hierarchical clustering. Separately sequenced CD4+ and CD8+ repertoires were used to assign the CD4 or CD8 phenotype of responding clones. The public reads were quality trimmed at Q25 with fastp and then assembled into clones with MiXCR by TCRdb, keeping productive beta chains. Records with the same CDR3 protein are collapsed into one entry carrying the most frequent genes and DNA. These V and J calls derive from TCRdb rather than the authors' analysis. The sample records tens of thousands of distinct CDR3 sequences, 16% of which are singletons. The ten largest clones represent 30% to 35% of the sample.

Taken from cysteine to phenylalanine, the CDR3 has 13 residues. Of the read, only the CDR3 DNA is kept; its 39 bases are in frame from base 1. CDR1 is given as MNHEY and CDR2 as SVGEGT, both from the germline V gene. Trimming at the junction amounts to 5 bases on V and 0 bases on J, and the germline ends lie 6 bases apart. This clonotype was seen a handful of times. It has no known antigen specificity. No base quality information exists; no much larger clone differs at one position. Ficoll-Paque density gradient centrifugation was the method used to isolate PBMCs. This clonotype was obtained from an adult woman who had mild COVID-19 (a few samples of this study predate the infection). The sample titles of this study are shuffled in the database, so cell type and time point are left out; the donor was told from shared clones. The specimen was PBMCs or a T cell subset sorted from them (not recorded which). The rearranged chain carries TRBV6-2 or TRBV6-3 and TRBJ2-3, with the D gene too uncertain to name. The DNA sequence follows: TGTGCCAGCAGTCTCCTAAGCACAGATACGCAGTATTTT. Translated, this is CASSLLSTDTQYF.